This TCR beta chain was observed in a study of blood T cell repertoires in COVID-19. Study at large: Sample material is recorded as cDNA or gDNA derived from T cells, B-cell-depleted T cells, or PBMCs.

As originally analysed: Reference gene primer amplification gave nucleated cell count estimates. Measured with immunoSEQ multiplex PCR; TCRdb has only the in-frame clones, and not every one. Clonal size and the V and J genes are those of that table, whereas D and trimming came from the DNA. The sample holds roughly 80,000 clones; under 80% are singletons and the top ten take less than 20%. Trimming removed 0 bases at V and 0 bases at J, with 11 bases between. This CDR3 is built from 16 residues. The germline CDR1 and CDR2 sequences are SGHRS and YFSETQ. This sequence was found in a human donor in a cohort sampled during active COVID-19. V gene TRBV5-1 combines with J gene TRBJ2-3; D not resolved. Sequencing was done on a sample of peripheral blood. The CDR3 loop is CASSLVVAQSTDTQYF. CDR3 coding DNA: TGCGCCAGCAGCTTGGTGGTCGCCCAGAGCACAGATACGCAGTATTTT. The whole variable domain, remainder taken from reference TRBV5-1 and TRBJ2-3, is KAGVTQTPRYLIKTRGQQVTLSCSPISGHRSVSWYQQTPGQGLQFLFEYFSETQRNKGNFPGRFSGRQFSNSRSEMNVSTLELGDSALYLCASSLVVAQSTDTQYFGPGTRLTVL.